This T cell receptor beta chain emerged from a study of molecular identifiers for immune sequencing clone quantification. This clonotype has more than one count but fewer than ten. Previously described methods and listed TCR primers were employed for the bulk TCR libraries. TCRdb independently ran MiXCR on the PCR reads; one entry per CDR3 protein. The sample has about 510,000 distinct CDR3 sequences, roughly 26% seen once. Germline lookup yields CDR1 MNHEY and CDR2 SMNVEV (reference sequence). This CDR3 is 15 amino acids long. V dropped 4 bases and J dropped 8; count of bases not matched to a gene: 7.

Input material: naive CD8+ T cells from blood, with Jurkat cell RNA spiked in. Subset denoted: FACS-sorted CD8+CD4-CCR7+CD45RA+ naive T cells. The V call is TRBV27, the J call TRBJ1-6; 8 positions match TRBD1. The clonotype was recovered from a human donor in good health. Some libraries in this study had Jurkat cell RNA spiked in. CDR3 sequence: CASSSYGQGDSPLHF. CDR3 in DNA: TGTGCCAGCAGTTCGTATGGACAGGGAGATTCACCCCTCCACTTT.